The 15 T cell receptor beta chains listed next were all sequenced from one sample in a study of blood T cells in healthy people across ages. Primed by a sample-barcoded 5' primer and a J-beta primer mix, a second PCR proceeded for 7 to 11 cycles. MiXCR was run by TCRdb on the 5' RACE reads, yielding one entry per CDR3 protein. The table has approximately 1,700,000 distinct CDR3 sequences, about 39% seen once; the top ten hold approximately 22%. Sequencing was done on a sample of blood. The receptors derive from a human donor in good health.

This clonotype turned up a few times. The chain couples TRBV7-2 to TRBJ1-2, with D maybe TRBD1 (6 bases). CDR1 is SGHTA and CDR2 is FQGNSA in the germline V gene. The CDR3 contains 15 residues. V lost 1 base to trimming and J lost 3 bases, with 12 bases between them. CDR3 sequence reads: CASSLEQGVYYGYTF. The CDR3 DNA reads TGTGCCAGCAGCTTAGAACAGGGAGTTTACTATGGCTACACCTTC. The full variable domain, completed using reference TRBV7-2 and TRBJ1-2, is GAGVSQSPSNKVTEKGKDVELRCDPISGHTALYWYRQSLGQGLEFLIYFQGNSAPDKSGLPSDRFSAERTGGSVSTLTIQRTQQEDSAVYLCASSLEQGVYYGYTFGSGTRLTVV.

The chain has TRBV10-3 and TRBJ2-7; the match to TRBD1 covers 7 bases. This CDR3 contains 14 residues. CDR1 and CDR2 from the germline V gene are ENHRY and SYGVKD. With V trimmed by 6 bases and J by 2 bases, 7 bases remained unmatched. The CDR3 nucleotides read TGTGCCATCAGAGATGGGACAGAAGCCTACGAGCAGTACTTC. Its protein is CAIRDGTEAYEQYF.

This clonotype was seen a handful of times. The chain uses TRBV24-1 and TRBJ2-1; 7 bases line up with TRBD2. Trimming cost V 4 bases and J 0 bases; bases outside gene matches: 5. The CDR3 contains 16 residues. The germline gives CDR1 KGHDR, CDR2 SFDVKD. CDR3 bases: TGTGCCACCAGTGACCCCGGGAGGAGCTCCTACAATGAGCAGTTCTTC. It yields the protein CATSDPGRSSYNEQFF.

This clonotype was recorded a few times. This chain joins TRBV7-2 and TRBJ2-5; D is perhaps TRBD2 (6 bases). The V and J ends lost 10 bases and 3 bases respectively, with 15 bases between them. Germline CDR1 is SGHTA and CDR2 is FQGNSA. The CDR3 contains 13 residues. CDR3 nucleotides: TGTGCCATACGGGACTCGCAAAAAGAGACCCAGTACTTC. This sequence encodes CAIRDSQKETQYF.

The V call is TRBV12-1, the J call TRBJ2-7; TRBD2 is taken as the D call from the table, unchecked against the DNA. TRBV12-1 is annotated as a pseudogene. This CDR3 region has 15 residues. The CDR3 DNA follows: TGTGCCAGCAGCGCGACTAGCGGGGGGAACGATGAGCAGTACTTC. Residues: CASSATSGGNDEQYF.

The chain recombines TRBV28 with TRBJ2-3, with D possibly matching TRBD1 (5 bases). Near its end, the DNA agrees better with TRBJ1-5, so the J call may be wrong. Germline CDR1 reads MDHEN; CDR2 reads SYDVKM. The CDR3 has 20 residues. This CDR3 is CASSFLNLGTSQRPTDTQHF. DNA of the CDR3: TGTGCCAGCAGTTTCCTGAATCTCGGGACTAGTCAAAGGCCCACAGATACGCAGCATTTT.

The CDR3 DNA sequence: TGTGCCTGGAGTGTGGTCGGAAATGAGCAGTTCTTC. Protein product: CAWSVVGNEQFF. The chain recombines TRBV30 with TRBJ2-1; D is uncertain. CDR3 length: 12 residues. Trimming removed 0 bases at V and 7 bases at J, with 7 bases between. Germline CDR1 GTSNPN, CDR2 SVGIG (reference sequence).

The genes are TRBV27 and TRBJ2-1; D gene ambiguous. Trimming stripped 3 bases from V and 5 bases from J, with 8 bases between. This CDR3 region has 13 residues. Germline loops: CDR1 MNHEY, CDR2 SMNVEV (reference sequence). This CDR3 reads CASSFLEDNEQFF. The CDR3 DNA reads TGTGCCAGCAGTTTTTTAGAGGACAATGAGCAGTTCTTC.

In the case of this clonotype: This clone may be a read error of a much larger clone one base away. The genes are TRBV11-3 and TRBJ2-1; 7 bases are shared with TRBD2. J gave up 1 base and V 1 base, and 7 bases lay outside the gene matches. CDR1 and CDR2 from the germline V gene are SGHNT and YENEEA. The CDR3 totals 17 residues. DNA of the CDR3: TGTGCCAGCAGCTTAGCCCTGTCTAGCGGATCCTACAATGAGCAGTTCTTC. Amino acids: CASSLALSSGSYNEQFF. The full variable domain, with the rest looked up from reference TRBV11-3 and TRBJ2-1, is EAGVVQSPRYKIIEKKQPVAFWCNPISGHNTLYWYLQNLGQGPELLIRYENEEAVDDSQLPKDRFSAERLKGVDSTLKIQPAELGDSAVYLCASSLALSSGSYNEQFFGPGTRLTVL.

The V and J genes are TRBV7-2 and TRBJ1-4, with TRBD1 matching 7 bases. CDR1 is SGHTA, CDR2 FQGNSA, per germline. With 5 bases clipped from V and 8 bases from J, the junction kept 14 bases outside the gene matches. This CDR3 spans 16 amino acids. The CDR3 coding sequence is TGTGCCAGCAGCACTACACCGATGACAGGGAACGAAAAACTGTTTTTT. It translates to CASSTTPMTGNEKLFF.

This clonotype has ten or more counts. The V gene is TRBV4-3, the J gene TRBJ2-7; D is unresolved. Germline V gene lookup returns CDR1 LGHNA and CDR2 YSLEER. Trimming left V 1 base short and J 1 base short, with 8 bases between. This CDR3 contains 14 residues. CDR3 DNA: TGCGCCAGCAGCCAAGGGAGCAGATCCTACGAGCAGTACTTC. Protein product: CASSQGSRSYEQYF.

The chain links TRBV24-1 to TRBJ2-1; D may be TRBD1 or TRBD2 (5 bases each). Trimming shortened V by 9 bases and J by 4 bases, and 15 bases separated the two germline ends. This CDR3 region has 14 residues. Germline CDR1 and CDR2: KGHDR and SFDVKD. The chain's CDR3 is CATADGAAYNEQFF. The CDR3 nucleotides are TGTGCCACCGCTGACGGGGCCGCTTACAATGAGCAGTTCTTC.

The chain links TRBV6-6 to TRBJ1-5; D might be TRBD1 (5 bases). This CDR3 spans 13 amino acids. The germline V and J ends were trimmed by 8 bases and 9 bases, with 17 bases remaining between them. Germline V lookup: CDR1 MNHNY, CDR2 SVGAGI (reference sequence). The CDR3 loop is CASEPGGQGPQHF. Written as DNA, the CDR3 is TGTGCCAGCGAACCCGGGGGTCAGGGGCCCCAGCATTTT.

This clonotype turned up a few times. Written as DNA, the CDR3 is TGTGCCAGCAGTTACTCTTTGGGGGAGCAGTTCTTC. Protein: CASSYSLGEQFF. The chain combines TRBV6-5 with TRBJ2-1; D remains unclear. This CDR3 comprises 12 residues. CDR1 and CDR2 from the germline V gene are MNHEY and SVGAGI. Trimming cost V 0 bases and J 10 bases, with 7 bases left between them.

This clonotype was picked up a small number of times. The chain has TRBV18 and TRBJ2-7; a weak D match, TRBD2 (5 bases). With 5 bases removed from V and 0 bases from J, the gap between germline ends came to 17 bases. This CDR3 region has 16 residues. Germline V gene lookup returns CDR1 KGHSH and CDR2 LQKENI. The CDR3 region is CASSAGISSSSYEQYF. The CDR3 nucleotides are TGTGCCAGCTCAGCCGGGATCTCATCCAGCTCCTACGAGCAGTACTTC.